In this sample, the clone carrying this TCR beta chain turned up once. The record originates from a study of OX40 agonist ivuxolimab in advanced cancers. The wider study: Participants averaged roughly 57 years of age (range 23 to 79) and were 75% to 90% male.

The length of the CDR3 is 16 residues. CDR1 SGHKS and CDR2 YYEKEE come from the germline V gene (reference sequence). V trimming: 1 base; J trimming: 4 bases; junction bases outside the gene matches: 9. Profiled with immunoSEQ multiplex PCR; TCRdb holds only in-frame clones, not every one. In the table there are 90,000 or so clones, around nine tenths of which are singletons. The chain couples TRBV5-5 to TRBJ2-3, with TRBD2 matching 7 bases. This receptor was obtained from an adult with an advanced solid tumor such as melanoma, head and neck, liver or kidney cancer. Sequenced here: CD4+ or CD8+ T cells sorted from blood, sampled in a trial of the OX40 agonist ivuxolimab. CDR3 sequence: CASSLQSGVSADTQYF. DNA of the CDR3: TGTGCCAGCAGCTTGCAAAGCGGGGTATCTGCAGATACGCAGTATTTT.